The clone carrying this T cell receptor (beta chain) was detected a few times. The antigen is unknown. This record belongs to a study of blood T cells in healthy people across ages. J was trimmed by 8 bases and V by 0 bases; bases with no gene match: 14. CDR1 is LGHNA and CDR2 is YSLEER in the germline V gene. This CDR3 is built from 17 residues. A second roughly 6 to 12 cycle PCR used barcoded and J-beta primers. From the 5' RACE reads, TCRdb called clonotypes with MiXCR, one entry per CDR3 protein. The repertoire holds hundreds of thousands of distinct CDR3 sequences, with roughly 43% as singletons. Every donor contributed about 10 milliliters of peripheral blood by blood draw. Findings and limits, study-wide: Diversity was estimated from one million T cells, and these estimates were considered underestimates.

The material sequenced was blood. The receptor's source is a man older than 75 in good health. The chain links TRBV4-3 to TRBJ2-3; 7 bases are a match to TRBD2. CDR3 DNA sequence: TGCGCCAGCAGCCAAGATAGGACGGGGGGACGAAGTCGTACGCAGTATTTT. Translated, it gives CASSQDRTGGRSRTQYF.